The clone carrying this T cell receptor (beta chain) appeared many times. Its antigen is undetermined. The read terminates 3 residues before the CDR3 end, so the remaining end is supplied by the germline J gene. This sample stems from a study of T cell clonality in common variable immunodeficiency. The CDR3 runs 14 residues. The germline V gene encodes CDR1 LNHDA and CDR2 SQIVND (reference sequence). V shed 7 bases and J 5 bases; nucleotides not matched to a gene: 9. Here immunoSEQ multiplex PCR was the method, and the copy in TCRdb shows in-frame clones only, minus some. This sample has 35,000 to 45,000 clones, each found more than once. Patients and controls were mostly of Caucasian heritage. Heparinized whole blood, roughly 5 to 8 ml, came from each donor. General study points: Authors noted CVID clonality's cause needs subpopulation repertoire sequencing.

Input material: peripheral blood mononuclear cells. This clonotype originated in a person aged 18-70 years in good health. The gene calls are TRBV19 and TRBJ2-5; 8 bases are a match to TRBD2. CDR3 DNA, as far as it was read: TGTGCCAGTAATCTAGGACTAGCTGGGGAGACC. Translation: CASNLGLAGET. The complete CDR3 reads CASNLGLAGETQYF.